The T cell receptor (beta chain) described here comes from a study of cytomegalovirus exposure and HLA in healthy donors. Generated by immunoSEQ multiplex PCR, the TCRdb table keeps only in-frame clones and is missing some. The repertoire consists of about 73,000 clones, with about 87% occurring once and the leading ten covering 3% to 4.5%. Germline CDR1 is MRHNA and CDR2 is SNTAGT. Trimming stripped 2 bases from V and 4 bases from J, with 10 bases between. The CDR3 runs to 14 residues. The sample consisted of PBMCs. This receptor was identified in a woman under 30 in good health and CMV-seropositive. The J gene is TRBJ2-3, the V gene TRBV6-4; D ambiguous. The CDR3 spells CASSDTGGADTQYF. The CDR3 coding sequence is TGTGCCAGCAGTGACACTGGCGGCGCAGATACGCAGTATTTT.